This T cell receptor beta chain was found in a study of blood T cell repertoires in COVID-19. Looking at the study overall: Samples taken during acute and convalescent COVID-19 were collected in the United States, Italy and Spain. Sample material is recorded as cDNA or gDNA derived from T cells, B-cell-depleted T cells, or PBMCs.

V trimming: 1 base; J trimming: 1 base; junction bases outside the gene matches: 8. Germline CDR1 reads MGHRA; CDR2 reads YSYEKL. There are 19 residues in the CDR3. Study processing details: From reference gene primer amplification, estimates of nucleated cell counts were derived. The protocol was immunoSEQ multiplex PCR, while the TCRdb copy is restricted to in-frame clones and leaves out a portion. The DNA was the basis for D and trimming; V, J and clone size are from that table. The sample has some 140,000 clones, 70% to 85% seen once. The V and J genes are TRBV4-1 and TRBJ1-5, with 12 bases lining up with TRBD1. The source material was peripheral blood. This TCR was sampled from a woman older than 75 with acute or convalescent COVID-19. The CDR3 nucleotides are TGCGCCAGCAGCCAAGGTGGGACAGGGGGCCTGGTAAGCAATCAGCCCCAGCATTTT. This codes for CASSQGGTGGLVSNQPQHF.